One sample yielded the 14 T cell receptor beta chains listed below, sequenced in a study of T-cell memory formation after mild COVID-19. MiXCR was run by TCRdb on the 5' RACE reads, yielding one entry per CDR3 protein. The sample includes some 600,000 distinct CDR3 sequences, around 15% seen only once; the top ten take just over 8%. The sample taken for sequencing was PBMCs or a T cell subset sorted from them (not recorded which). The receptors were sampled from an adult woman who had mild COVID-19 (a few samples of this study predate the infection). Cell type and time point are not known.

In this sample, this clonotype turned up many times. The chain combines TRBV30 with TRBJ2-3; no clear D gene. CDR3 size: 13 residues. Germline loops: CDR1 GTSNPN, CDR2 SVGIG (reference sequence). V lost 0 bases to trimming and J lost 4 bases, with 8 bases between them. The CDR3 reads CAWSVRRADTQYF. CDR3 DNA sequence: TGTGCCTGGAGTGTACGTCGGGCAGATACGCAGTATTTT.

Here the CDR3 DNA reads TGTGCCATCAGTGTTACAGGGGGCGAAGCAGATACGCAGTATTTT. This gives the protein CAISVTGGEADTQYF. The chain has TRBV10-3 and TRBJ2-3, with 9 bases that match TRBD1. Germline V gives CDR1 ENHRY, CDR2 SYGVKD. The CDR3 extends over 15 amino acids. The J segment lost 4 bases and the V segment lost 4 bases, leaving 6 bases of the junction unmatched.

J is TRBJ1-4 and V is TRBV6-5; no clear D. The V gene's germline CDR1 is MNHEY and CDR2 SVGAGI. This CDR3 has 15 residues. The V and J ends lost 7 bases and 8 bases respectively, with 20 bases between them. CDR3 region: CASNPYGNPGEKLFF. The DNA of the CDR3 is TGTGCCAGCAACCCCTACGGGAACCCTGGGGAAAAACTGTTTTTT.

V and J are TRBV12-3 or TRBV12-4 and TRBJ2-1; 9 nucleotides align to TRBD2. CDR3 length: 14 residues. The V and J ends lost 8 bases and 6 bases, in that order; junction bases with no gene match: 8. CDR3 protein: CASAIAGASNEQFF. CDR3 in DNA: TGTGCCAGCGCAATAGCGGGGGCCTCCAATGAGCAGTTCTTC.

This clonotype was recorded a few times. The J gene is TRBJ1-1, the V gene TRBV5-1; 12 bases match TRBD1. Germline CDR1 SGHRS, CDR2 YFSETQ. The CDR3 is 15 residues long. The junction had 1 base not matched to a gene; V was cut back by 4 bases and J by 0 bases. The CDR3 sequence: CASSRDRGLNTEAFF. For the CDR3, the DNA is TGCGCCAGCAGCCGGGACAGGGGGCTGAACACTGAAGCTTTCTTT.

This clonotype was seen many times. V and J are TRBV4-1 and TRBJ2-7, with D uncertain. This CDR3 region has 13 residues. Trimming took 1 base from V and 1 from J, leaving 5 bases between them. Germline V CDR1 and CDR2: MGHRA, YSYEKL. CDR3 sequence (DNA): TGCGCCAGCAGCCAAGTCCGATCCTACGAGCAGTACTTC. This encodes CASSQVRSYEQYF.

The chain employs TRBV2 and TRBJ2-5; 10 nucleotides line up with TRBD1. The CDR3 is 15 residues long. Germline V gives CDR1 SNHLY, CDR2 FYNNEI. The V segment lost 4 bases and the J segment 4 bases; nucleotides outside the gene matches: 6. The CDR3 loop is CASSGQGALRETQYF. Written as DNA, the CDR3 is TGTGCCAGCAGTGGACAGGGGGCGCTCCGAGAGACCCAGTACTTC.

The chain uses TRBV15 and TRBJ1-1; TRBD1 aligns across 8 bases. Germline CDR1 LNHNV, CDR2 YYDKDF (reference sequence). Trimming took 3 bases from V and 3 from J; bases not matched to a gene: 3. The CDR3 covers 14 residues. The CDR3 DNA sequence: TGTGCCACCAGCAGGACAGGGGCAGACACTGAAGCTTTCTTT. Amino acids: CATSRTGADTEAFF. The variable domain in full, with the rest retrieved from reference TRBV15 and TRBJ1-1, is DAMVIQNPRYQVTQFGKPVTLSCSQTLNHNVMYWYQQKSSQAPKLLFHYYDKDFNNEADTPDNFQSRRPNTSFCFLDIRSPGLGDTAMYLCATSRTGADTEAFFGQGTRLTVV.

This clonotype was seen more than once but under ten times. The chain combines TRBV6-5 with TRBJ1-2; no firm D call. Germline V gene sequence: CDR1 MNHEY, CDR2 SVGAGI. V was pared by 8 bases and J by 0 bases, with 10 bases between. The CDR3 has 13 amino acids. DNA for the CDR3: TGTGCCAGCCGCCAGCGCACTAACTATGGCTACACCTTC. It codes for CASRQRTNYGYTF.

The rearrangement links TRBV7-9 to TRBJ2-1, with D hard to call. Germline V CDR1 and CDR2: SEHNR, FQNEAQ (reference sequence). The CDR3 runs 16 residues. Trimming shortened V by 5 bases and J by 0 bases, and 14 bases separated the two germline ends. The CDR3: CASSLGGVISYNEQFF. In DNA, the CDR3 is TGTGCCAGCAGCCTAGGCGGCGTCATCTCCTACAATGAGCAGTTCTTC. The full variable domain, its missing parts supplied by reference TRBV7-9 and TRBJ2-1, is DTGVSQNPRHKITKRGQNVTFRCDPISEHNRLYWYRQTLGQGPEFLTYFQNEAQLEKSRLLSDRFSAERPKGSFSTLEIQRTEQGDSAMYLCASSLGGVISYNEQFFGPGTRLTVL.

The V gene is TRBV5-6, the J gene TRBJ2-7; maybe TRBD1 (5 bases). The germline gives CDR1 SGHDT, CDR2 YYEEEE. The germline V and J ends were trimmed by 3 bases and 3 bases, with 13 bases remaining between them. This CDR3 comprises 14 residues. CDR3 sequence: CASSYDFDSYEQYF. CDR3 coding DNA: TGTGCCAGCAGCTATGACTTCGACAGCTACGAGCAGTACTTC.

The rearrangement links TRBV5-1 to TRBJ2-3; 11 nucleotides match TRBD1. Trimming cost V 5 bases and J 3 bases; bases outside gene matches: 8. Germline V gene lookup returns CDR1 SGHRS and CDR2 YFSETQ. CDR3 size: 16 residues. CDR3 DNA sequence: TGCGCCAGCAGAACCGGGACAGGGGGAAGAACAGATACGCAGTATTTT. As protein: CASRTGTGGRTDTQYF.

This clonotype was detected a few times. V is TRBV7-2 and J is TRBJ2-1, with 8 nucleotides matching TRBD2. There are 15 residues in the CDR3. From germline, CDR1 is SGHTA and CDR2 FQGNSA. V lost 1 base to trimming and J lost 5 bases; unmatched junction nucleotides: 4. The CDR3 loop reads CASSLGSGGNNEQFF. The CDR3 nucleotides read TGTGCCAGCAGCTTAGGAAGCGGGGGTAACAATGAGCAGTTCTTC.

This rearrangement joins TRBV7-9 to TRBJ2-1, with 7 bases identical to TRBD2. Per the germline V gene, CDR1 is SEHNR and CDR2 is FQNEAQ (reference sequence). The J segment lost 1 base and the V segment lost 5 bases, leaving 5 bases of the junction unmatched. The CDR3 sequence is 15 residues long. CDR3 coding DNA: TGTGCCAGCAGCGCCCTAGCGGTTTCCTACAATGAGCAGTTCTTC. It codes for CASSALAVSYNEQFF.